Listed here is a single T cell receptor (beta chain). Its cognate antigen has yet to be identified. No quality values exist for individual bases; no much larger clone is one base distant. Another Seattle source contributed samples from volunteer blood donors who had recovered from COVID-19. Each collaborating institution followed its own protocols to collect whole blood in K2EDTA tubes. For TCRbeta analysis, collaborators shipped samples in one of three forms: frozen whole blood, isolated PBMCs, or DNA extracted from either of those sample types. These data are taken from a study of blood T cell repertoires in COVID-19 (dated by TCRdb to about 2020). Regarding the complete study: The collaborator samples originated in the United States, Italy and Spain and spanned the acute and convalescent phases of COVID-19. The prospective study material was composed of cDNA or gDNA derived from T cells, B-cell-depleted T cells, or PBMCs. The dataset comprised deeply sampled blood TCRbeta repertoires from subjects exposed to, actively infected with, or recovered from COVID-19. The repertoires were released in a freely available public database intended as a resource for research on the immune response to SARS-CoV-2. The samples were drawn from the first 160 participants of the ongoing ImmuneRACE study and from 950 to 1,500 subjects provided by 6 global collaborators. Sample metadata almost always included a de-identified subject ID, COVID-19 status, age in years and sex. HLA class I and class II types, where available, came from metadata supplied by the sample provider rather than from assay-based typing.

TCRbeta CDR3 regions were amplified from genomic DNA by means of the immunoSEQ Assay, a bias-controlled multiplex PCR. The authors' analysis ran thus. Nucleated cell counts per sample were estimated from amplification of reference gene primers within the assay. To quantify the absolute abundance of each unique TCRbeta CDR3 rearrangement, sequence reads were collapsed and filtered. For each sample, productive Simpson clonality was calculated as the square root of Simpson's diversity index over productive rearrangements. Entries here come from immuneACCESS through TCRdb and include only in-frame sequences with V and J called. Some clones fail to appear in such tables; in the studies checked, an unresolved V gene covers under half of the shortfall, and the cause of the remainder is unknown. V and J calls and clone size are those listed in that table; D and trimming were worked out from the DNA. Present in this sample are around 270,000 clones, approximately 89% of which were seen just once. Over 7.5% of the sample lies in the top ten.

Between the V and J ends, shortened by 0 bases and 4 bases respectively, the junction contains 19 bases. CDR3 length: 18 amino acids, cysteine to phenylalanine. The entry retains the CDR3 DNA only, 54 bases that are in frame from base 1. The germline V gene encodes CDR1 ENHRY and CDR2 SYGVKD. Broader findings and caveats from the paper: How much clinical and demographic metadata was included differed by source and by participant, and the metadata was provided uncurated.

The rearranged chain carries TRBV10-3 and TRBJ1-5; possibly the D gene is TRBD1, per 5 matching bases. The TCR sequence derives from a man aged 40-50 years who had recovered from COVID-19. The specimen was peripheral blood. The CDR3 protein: CAISESAGRGYGNQPQHF. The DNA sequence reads TGTGCCATCAGTGAGTCCGCCGGTCGGGGGTACGGGAATCAGCCCCAGCATTTT.